The 16 T cell receptor beta chains presented below share a single source sample, sequenced in a study of cytomegalovirus exposure and HLA in healthy donors (dated by TCRdb to 2015 to 2018). Preparation of the library involved the immunoSEQ multiplex PCR assay. For the multiplex PCR, a mixture combining 60 forward primers for TCR Vbeta segments and 13 reverse primers for TCR Jbeta segments was used. The source is immuneACCESS, and TCRdb retained only in-frame sequences with V and J called. Part of the clones is not carried over; for the studies checked, unresolved V genes explain less than half of this, and the remainder is unexplained. The sample yields roughly 120,000 clones; 80% were counted once. The biggest ten clones account for roughly 2.4% of the sample. Sequencing was performed on PBMCs. The receptors were sampled from a young man in good health and CMV-seronegative.

The chain links TRBV9 to TRBJ1-2; TRBD1 is a possible D gene (6 bases). The CDR3 is 16 residues long. The V gene lost 4 bases and the J gene lost 4 bases, with 20 bases spanning the gap. CDR1 is SGDLS and CDR2 is YYNGEE in the germline V gene. CDR3 sequence (DNA): TGTGCCAGCAGCCCGCCATGGGCAGGGGAGGGCTATGGCTACACCTTC. It is translated as CASSPPWAGEGYGYTF.

The rearrangement links TRBV11-2 to TRBJ2-7, with 12 bases aligning to TRBD2. Germline lookup yields CDR1 SGHAT and CDR2 FQNNGV. V lost 5 bases and J lost 5; bases outside the gene matches: 4. The CDR3 runs 14 residues. The CDR3 region is CASSLTSGSDEQYF. DNA of the CDR3: TGTGCCAGCAGCCTGACTAGCGGGAGTGACGAGCAGTACTTC.

The gene calls are TRBV4-3 and TRBJ2-1, with TRBD1 identical over 9 bases. The CDR3 covers 15 residues. V was pared by 7 bases and J by 4 bases, with 8 bases of the junction left unmatched. Germline CDR1 reads LGHNA; CDR2 reads YSLEER. The DNA of the CDR3 is TGCGCCAGCACTCAAGGGACAGGGAATTACAATGAGCAGTTCTTC. Translation gives CASTQGTGNYNEQFF.

The chain links TRBV2 to TRBJ2-1; 14 bases fit TRBD2. The germline gives CDR1 SNHLY, CDR2 FYNNEI. V was pared by 7 bases and J by 8 bases, with 7 bases of the junction left unmatched. The CDR3 runs to 15 residues. The CDR3 DNA reads TGTGCCAGCACCAGACTAGCGGGAGGGATTGATGAGCAGTTCTTC. It translates to CASTRLAGGIDEQFF.

V is TRBV4-1 and J is TRBJ1-3; 7 bases map to TRBD1. Germline-derived CDR1 and CDR2 are MGHRA and YSYEKL. The CDR3 extends over 17 amino acids. With 1 base clipped from V and 3 bases from J, the junction kept 9 bases outside the gene matches. CDR3 amino acids: CASSQAETGWSGNTIYF. In DNA, the CDR3 is TGCGCCAGCAGCCAAGCAGAGACAGGGTGGAGTGGAAACACCATATATTTT.

The sample holds a few counts of this clone. The genes are TRBV5-1 and TRBJ2-1; TRBD2 might be the D (7 bases). CDR3 size: 18 residues. V was pared by 4 bases and J by 4 bases, with 24 bases between. In germline, CDR1 is SGHRS, CDR2 YFSETQ. CDR3 residues: CASSPPAGAFVLYNEQFF. In DNA form, the CDR3 reads TGCGCCAGCAGCCCCCCGGCGGGGGCCTTTGTACTTTACAATGAGCAGTTCTTC.

The rearrangement joins TRBV6-1 to TRBJ2-1; no definite D call. The germline V and J ends were trimmed by 6 bases and 6 bases, with 18 bases remaining between them. The CDR3 spans 15 residues. CDR1 MNHNS and CDR2 SASEGT come from the germline V gene. DNA of the CDR3: TGTGCCAGCAGGACGACCTGGCGGTCCCCCAATGAGCAGTTCTTC. Protein product: CASRTTWRSPNEQFF.

The chain employs TRBV9 and TRBJ2-5; D is unclear. Looked up from germline, CDR1 is SGDLS and CDR2 is YYNGEE. V was pared by 1 base and J by 0 bases, with 4 bases between. The CDR3 covers 13 residues. The CDR3 spells CASSVQDQETQYF. Written as DNA, the CDR3 is TGTGCCAGCAGCGTACAGGACCAAGAGACCCAGTACTTC.

This clone was seen a few times. The rearrangement links TRBV4-3 to TRBJ2-3; 14 positions agree with TRBD2. V shed 1 base and J 10 bases; nucleotides not matched to a gene: 7. The CDR3 loop spans 16 amino acids. CDR1 and CDR2 (germline): LGHNA, YSLEER. CDR3 sequence: CASSQVGTSGSDSQYF. In DNA form, the CDR3 reads TGCGCCAGCAGCCAAGTAGGGACTAGCGGGAGTGACTCGCAGTATTTT.

The chain links TRBV5-4 to TRBJ2-7; 8 nucleotides align to TRBD1. There are 15 residues in the CDR3. The germline CDR1 and CDR2 sequences are SGHNT and YYREEE (reference sequence). V lost 4 bases and J lost 4; bases outside the gene matches: 10. CDR3 residues: CASSPTGGMGYEQYF. As DNA, the CDR3 is TGTGCCAGCAGCCCTACAGGGGGAATGGGGTACGAGCAGTACTTC.

The chain links TRBV6-1 to TRBJ2-7; 11 nucleotides align to TRBD2. V gave up 10 bases and J gave up 4 bases; unmatched junction bases: 9. Germline CDR1 is MNHNS and CDR2 is SASEGT. The CDR3 sequence is 14 residues long. The CDR3 sequence is CATLAGGLSYEQYF. The CDR3 nucleotides are TGTGCCACCTTAGCGGGAGGGCTCTCTTACGAGCAGTACTTC.

This clone appeared a few times. The chain joins TRBV11-2 to TRBJ2-4; D is perhaps TRBD2 (6 bases). The V and J ends lost 4 bases and 3 bases respectively, with 16 bases between them. The CDR3 consists of 16 residues. The germline CDR1 and CDR2 sequences are SGHAT and FQNNGV. CDR3 loop: CASSSLGGLGKNIQYF. CDR3 DNA: TGTGCCAGCAGCTCCCTGGGGGGATTGGGCAAAAACATTCAGTACTTC. The variable domain in full, with the rest retrieved from reference TRBV11-2 and TRBJ2-4, is EAGVAQSPRYKIIEKRQSVAFWCNPISGHATLYWYQQILGQGPKLLIQFQNNGVVDDSQLPKDRFSAERLKGVDSTLKIQPAKLEDSAVYLCASSSLGGLGKNIQYFGAGTRLSVL.

The chain recombines TRBV5-6 with TRBJ2-1; D unclear. Germline V lookup: CDR1 SGHDT, CDR2 YYEEEE. This CDR3 is 12 amino acids long. Deletions cut 4 bases from V and 9 bases from J, with 11 bases between. The CDR3 here is CASSQTVGEQFF. Written as DNA, the CDR3 is TGTGCCAGCAGCCAGACTGTAGGTGAGCAGTTCTTC.

This clone is a singleton in its sample. This rearrangement joins TRBV5-8 to TRBJ2-1; D perhaps matches TRBD2 (5 bases). CDR3 length: 14 amino acids. V was cut by 5 bases and J by 4 bases, with 13 bases left in between. Germline CDR1 SGHTS, CDR2 YDEGEE. DNA for the CDR3: TGTGCCAGCAGGAGAGAGGGCCCGTACAATGAGCAGTTCTTC. Translated: CASRREGPYNEQFF.

V and J are TRBV5-1 and TRBJ2-1; 12 nucleotides align to TRBD2. From germline, CDR1 is SGHRS and CDR2 YFSETQ. With V trimmed by 2 bases and J by 9 bases, 15 bases remained unmatched. The CDR3 loop spans 18 amino acids. The CDR3 region is CASSFGLAGGPGGVEQFF. The CDR3 DNA reads TGCGCCAGCAGCTTCGGGCTAGCGGGAGGGCCCGGCGGAGTTGAGCAGTTCTTC.

The table lists this clone with a few counts. Germline is not matched at one junction end, which may reflect a read error. This chain links TRBV4-3 with TRBJ2-2; 9 nucleotides line up with TRBD2. Per germline, CDR1 LGHNA and CDR2 YSLEER. This CDR3 is built from 17 residues. CDR3 coding DNA: TGCGCCAGCAGCCAAGATCCGCGGGAGGGCCAACACCGGGGAGCTGTTTTT. Its translation: CASSQDPREGQHRGAVF.